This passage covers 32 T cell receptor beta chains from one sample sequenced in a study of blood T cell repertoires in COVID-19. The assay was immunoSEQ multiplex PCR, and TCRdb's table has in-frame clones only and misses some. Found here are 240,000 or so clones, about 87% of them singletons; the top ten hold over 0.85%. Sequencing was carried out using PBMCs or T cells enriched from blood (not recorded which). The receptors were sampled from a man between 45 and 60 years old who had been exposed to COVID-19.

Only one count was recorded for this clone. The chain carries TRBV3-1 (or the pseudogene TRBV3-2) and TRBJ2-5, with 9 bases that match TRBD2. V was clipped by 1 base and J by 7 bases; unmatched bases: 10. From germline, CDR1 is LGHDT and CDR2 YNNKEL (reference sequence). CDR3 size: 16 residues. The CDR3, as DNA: TGTGCCAGCAGCCAAGGGCCGATAGCGGGAGTAGTGACCCAGTACTTC. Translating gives CASSQGPIAGVVTQYF.

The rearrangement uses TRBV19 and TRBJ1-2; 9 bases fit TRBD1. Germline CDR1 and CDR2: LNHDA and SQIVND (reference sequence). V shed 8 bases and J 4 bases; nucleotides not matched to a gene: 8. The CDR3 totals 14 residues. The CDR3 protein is CASRGQGSGYGYTF. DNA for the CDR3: TGTGCCAGTCGGGGACAGGGCTCGGGCTATGGCTACACCTTC.

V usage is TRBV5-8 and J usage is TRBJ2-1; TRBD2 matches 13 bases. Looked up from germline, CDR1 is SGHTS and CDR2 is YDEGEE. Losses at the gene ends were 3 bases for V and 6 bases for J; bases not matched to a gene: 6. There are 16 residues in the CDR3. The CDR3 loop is CASSWPTSGRVNEQFF. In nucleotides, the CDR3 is TGTGCCAGCAGCTGGCCCACTAGCGGGAGGGTCAATGAGCAGTTCTTC.

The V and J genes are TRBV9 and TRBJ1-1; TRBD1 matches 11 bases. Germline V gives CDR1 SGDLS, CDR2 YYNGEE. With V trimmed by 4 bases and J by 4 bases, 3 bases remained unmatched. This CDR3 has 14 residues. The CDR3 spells CASSPGQGATEAFF. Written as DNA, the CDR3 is TGTGCCAGCAGCCCAGGACAGGGGGCCACTGAAGCTTTCTTT.

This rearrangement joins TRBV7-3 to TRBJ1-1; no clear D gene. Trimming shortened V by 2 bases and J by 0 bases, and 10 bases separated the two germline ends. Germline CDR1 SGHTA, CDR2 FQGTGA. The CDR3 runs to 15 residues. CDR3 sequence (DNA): TGTGCCAGCAGCTTAGTGGCAGTCATGAACACTGAAGCTTTCTTT. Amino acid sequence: CASSLVAVMNTEAFF.

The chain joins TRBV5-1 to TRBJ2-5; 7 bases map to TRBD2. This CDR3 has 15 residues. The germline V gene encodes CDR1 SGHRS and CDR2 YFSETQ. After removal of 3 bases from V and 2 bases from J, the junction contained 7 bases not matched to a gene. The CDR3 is CASSSPLGGQETQYF. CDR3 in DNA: TGCGCCAGCAGCTCCCCCCTGGGGGGGCAAGAGACCCAGTACTTC.

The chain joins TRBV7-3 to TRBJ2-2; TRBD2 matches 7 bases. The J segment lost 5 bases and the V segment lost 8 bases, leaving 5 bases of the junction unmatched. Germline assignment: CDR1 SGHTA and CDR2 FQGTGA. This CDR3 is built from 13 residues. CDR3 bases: TGTGCCAGCGCGGGAGTCCGGACCGGGGAGCTGTTTTTT. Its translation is CASAGVRTGELFF.

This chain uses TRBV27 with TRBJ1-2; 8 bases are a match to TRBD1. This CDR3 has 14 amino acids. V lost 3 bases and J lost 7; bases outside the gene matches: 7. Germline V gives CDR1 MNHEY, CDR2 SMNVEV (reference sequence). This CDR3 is CASSLTTGESGYTF. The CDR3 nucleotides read TGTGCCAGCAGTTTGACGACAGGGGAGAGTGGCTACACCTTC.

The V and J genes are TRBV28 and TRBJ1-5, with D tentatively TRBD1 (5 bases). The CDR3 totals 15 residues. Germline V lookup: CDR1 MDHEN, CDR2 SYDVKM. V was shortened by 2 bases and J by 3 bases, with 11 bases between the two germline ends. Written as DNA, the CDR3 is TGTGCCAGCAGTTTAGGGGGGGGTGTCAATCAGCCCCAGCATTTT. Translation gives CASSLGGGVNQPQHF.

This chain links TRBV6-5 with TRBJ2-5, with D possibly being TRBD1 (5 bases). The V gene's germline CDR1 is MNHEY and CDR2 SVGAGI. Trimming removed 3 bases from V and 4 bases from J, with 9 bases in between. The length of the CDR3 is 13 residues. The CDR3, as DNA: TGTGCCAGCAGTTATCCAGGGTCAGAGACCCAGTACTTC. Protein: CASSYPGSETQYF.

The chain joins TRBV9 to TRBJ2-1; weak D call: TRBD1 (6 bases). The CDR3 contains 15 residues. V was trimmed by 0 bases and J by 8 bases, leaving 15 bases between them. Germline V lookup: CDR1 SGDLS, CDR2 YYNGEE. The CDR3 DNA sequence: TGTGCCAGCAGCGTAGCAGGGGTAGAGAGCGATGAGCAGTTCTTC. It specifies CASSVAGVESDEQFF.

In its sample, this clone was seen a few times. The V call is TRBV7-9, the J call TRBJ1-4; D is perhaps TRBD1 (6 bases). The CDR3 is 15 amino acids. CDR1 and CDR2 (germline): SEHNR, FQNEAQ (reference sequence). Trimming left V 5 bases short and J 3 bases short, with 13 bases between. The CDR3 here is CASSVRGRPNEKLFF. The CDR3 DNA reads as TGTGCCAGCAGCGTCAGGGGTAGGCCTAATGAAAAACTGTTTTTT.

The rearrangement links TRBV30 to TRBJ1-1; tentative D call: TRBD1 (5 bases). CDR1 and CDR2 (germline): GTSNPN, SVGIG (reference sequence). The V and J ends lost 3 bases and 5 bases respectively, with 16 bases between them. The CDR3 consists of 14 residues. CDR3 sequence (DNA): TGTGCCTGGAGGGGACTCACGAGGAGTACTGAAGCTTTCTTT. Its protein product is CAWRGLTRSTEAFF.

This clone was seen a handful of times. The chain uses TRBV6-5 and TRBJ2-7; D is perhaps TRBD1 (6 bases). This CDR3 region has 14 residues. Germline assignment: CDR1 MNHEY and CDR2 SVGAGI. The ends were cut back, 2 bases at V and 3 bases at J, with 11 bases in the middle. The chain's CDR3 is CASSYGQSYYEQYF. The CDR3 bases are TGTGCCAGCAGTTACGGACAGTCGTACTACGAGCAGTACTTC.

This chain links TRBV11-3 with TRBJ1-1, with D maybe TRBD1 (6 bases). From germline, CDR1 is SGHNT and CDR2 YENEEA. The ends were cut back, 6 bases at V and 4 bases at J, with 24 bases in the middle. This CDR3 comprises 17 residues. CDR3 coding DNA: TGTGCCAGCAGAGCACAGGGTTCCCCGACCTACAGCACTGAAGCTTTCTTT. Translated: CASRAQGSPTYSTEAFF.

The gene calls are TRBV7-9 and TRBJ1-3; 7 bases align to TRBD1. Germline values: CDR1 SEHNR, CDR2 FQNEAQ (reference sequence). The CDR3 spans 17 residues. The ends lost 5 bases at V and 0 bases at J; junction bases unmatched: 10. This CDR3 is CASSIITGTVSGNTIYF. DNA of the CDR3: TGTGCCAGCAGCATCATCACCGGGACAGTCTCTGGAAACACCATATATTTT.

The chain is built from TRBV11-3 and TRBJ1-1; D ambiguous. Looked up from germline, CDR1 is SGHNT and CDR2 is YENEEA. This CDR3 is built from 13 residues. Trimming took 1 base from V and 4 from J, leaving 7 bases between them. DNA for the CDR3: TGTGCCAGCAGCTTAGGACAAGGCACTGAAGCTTTCTTT. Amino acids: CASSLGQGTEAFF.

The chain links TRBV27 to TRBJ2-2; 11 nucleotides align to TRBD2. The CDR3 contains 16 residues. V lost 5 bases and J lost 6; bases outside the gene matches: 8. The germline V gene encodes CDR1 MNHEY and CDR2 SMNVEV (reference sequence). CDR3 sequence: CASSQYSGGAPGELFF. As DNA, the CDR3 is TGTGCCAGCAGTCAATATAGCGGGGGGGCCCCCGGGGAGCTGTTTTTT.

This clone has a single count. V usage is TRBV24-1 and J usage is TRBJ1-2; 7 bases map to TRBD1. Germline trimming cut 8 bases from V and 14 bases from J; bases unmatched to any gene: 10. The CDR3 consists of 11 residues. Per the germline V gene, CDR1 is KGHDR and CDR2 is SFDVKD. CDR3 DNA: TGTGCCACCACCTTCGGACAGGACAGTACCTTC. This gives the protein CATTFGQDSTF.

DNA for the CDR3: TGTGCCTGGAGTGCGAGGGGGGGCTCGTTGGCGGAGACCCAGTACTTC. Amino acid sequence: CAWSARGGSLAETQYF. The chain recombines TRBV30 with TRBJ2-5; a possible D gene is TRBD2 (7 bases). The germline V gene encodes CDR1 GTSNPN and CDR2 SVGIG (reference sequence). V was shortened by 1 base and J by 5 bases, with 20 bases between the two germline ends. The CDR3 totals 16 residues.

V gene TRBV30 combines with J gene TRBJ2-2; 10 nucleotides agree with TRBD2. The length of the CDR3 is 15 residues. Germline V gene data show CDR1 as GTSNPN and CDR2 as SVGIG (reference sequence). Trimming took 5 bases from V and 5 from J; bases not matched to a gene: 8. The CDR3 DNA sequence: TGTGCCTGGGAGAGCGGGAGGGCCGGAACCGGGGAGCTGTTTTTT. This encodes CAWESGRAGTGELFF.

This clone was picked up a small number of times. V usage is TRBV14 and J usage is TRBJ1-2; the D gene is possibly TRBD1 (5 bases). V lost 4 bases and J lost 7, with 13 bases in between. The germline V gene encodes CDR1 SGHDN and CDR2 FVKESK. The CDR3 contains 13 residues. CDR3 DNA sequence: TGTGCCAGCAGCCCTTTTGGGGCTGGTGGCTACACCTTC. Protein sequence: CASSPFGAGGYTF.

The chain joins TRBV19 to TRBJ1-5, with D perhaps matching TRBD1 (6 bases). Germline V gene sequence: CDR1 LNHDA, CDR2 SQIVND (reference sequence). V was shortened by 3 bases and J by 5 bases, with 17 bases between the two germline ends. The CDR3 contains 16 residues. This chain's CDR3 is CASSISWSGGHQPQHF. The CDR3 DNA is TGTGCCAGTAGTATCAGTTGGAGTGGGGGCCATCAGCCCCAGCATTTT.

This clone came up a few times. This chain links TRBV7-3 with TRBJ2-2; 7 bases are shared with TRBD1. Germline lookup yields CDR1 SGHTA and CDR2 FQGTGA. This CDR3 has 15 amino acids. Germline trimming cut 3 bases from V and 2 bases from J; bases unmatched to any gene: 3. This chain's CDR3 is CASSFDRANTGELFF. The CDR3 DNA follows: TGTGCCAGCAGCTTCGACAGGGCCAACACCGGGGAGCTGTTTTTT.

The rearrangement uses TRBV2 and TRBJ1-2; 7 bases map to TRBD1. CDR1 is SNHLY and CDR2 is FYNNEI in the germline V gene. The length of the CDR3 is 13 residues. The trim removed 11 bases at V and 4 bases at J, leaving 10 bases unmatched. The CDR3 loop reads CARDRDRVYGYTF. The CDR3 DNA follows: TGTGCCCGAGACAGGGATCGAGTCTATGGCTACACCTTC.

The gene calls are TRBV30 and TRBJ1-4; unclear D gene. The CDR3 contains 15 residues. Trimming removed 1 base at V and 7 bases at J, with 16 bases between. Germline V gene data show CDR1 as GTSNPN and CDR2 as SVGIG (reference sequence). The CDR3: CAWSGSRGAGEKLFF. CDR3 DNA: TGTGCCTGGAGTGGAAGTCGGGGAGCTGGTGAAAAACTGTTTTTT.

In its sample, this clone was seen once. The CDR3 DNA is TGTGCCAGCTCTCGTTTAGCGGGGTCTAACAATGAGCAGTTCTTC. This sequence encodes CASSRLAGSNNEQFF. This chain links TRBV27 with TRBJ2-1; TRBD2 aligns across 8 bases. Germline values: CDR1 MNHEY, CDR2 SMNVEV (reference sequence). Germline trimming cut 8 bases from V and 5 bases from J; bases unmatched to any gene: 11. This CDR3 is built from 15 residues.

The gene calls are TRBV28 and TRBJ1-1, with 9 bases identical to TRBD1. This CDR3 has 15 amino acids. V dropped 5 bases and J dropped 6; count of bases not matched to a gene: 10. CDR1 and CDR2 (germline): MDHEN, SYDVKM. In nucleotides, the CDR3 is TGTGCCAGCAGTCACCGGGACAGGGACGGTTCTGAAGCTTTCTTT. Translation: CASSHRDRDGSEAFF.

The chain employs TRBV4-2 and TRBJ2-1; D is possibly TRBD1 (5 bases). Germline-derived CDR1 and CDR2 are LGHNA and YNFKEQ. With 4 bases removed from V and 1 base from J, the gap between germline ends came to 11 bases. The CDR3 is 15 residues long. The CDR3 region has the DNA TGTGCCAGCAGCCTTAGCAGGGCATCCTACAATGAGCAGTTCTTC. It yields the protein CASSLSRASYNEQFF.

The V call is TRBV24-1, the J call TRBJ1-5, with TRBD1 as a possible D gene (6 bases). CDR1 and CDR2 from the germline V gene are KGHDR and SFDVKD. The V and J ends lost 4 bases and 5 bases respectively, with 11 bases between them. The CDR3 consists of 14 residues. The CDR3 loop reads CATSDHRVYQPQHF. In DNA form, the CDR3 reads TGTGCCACCAGTGACCACAGGGTTTATCAGCCCCAGCATTTT.

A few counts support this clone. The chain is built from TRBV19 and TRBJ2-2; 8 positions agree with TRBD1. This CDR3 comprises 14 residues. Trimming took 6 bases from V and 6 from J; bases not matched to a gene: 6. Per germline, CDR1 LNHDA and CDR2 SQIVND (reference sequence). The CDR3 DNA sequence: TGTGCCAGTAGAAAGGACAGGGTGGCCGGGGAGCTGTTTTTT. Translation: CASRKDRVAGELFF.

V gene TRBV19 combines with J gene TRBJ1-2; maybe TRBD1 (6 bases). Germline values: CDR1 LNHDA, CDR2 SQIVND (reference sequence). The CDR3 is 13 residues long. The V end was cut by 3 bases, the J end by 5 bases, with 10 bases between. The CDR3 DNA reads TGTGCCAGTAGTATCGACAGGAGATATGGCTACACCTTC. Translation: CASSIDRRYGYTF.